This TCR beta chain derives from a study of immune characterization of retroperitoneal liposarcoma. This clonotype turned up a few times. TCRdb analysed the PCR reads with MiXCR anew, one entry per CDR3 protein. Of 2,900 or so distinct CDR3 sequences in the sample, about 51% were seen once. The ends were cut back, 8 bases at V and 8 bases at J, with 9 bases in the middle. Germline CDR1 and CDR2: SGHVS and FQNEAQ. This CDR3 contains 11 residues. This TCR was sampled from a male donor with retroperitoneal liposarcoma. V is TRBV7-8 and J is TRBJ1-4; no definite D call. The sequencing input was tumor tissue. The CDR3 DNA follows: TGTGCCAGCCGCGAGGAGGAAAAACTGTTTTTT. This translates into CASREEEKLFF. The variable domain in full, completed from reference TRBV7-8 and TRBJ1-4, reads GAGVSQSPRYKVAKRGQDVALRCDPISGHVSLFWYQQALGQGPEFLTYFQNEAQLDKSGLPSDRFFAERPEGSVSTLKIQRTQQEDSAVYLCASREEEKLFFGSGTQLSVL.